This T cell receptor beta chain was identified during a study of blood T cell repertoires in COVID-19. Study summary: In each case, the material was cDNA or gDNA derived from T cells, B-cell-depleted T cells, or PBMCs.

CDR1 is LGHNA, CDR2 YSLEER, per germline. V lost 6 bases to trimming and J lost 4 bases; unmatched junction nucleotides: 16. The CDR3 spans 17 residues. In the original workflow: Estimation of nucleated cell counts was performed using reference gene primer amplification. Sequenced by immunoSEQ multiplex PCR; TCRdb stores in-frame clones only, minus some. V and J calls and clone size follow that table, whereas D and trimming were derived from the DNA. Here the sample spans some 350,000 clones, around 88% being singletons. The TCR originated in a man aged 25-45 years with active or convalescent COVID-19. The V call is TRBV4-3, the J call TRBJ2-3; 7 bases agree with TRBD2. Input material: peripheral blood. The CDR3 DNA is TGCGCCAGCAGTCTTTTCCAGGCGGGAGAGTGGCCAGATACGCAGTATTTT. This translates into CASSLFQAGEWPDTQYF.